Below are 32 T cell receptor beta chains sequenced from a single sample in a study of T cell responses to AZD1222 COVID-19 vaccine. Libraries were prepared by immunoSEQ multiplex PCR; TCRdb keeps only in-frame clonotypes and omits some of them. In the table there are some 60,000 clones, 65% to 80% of which are singletons. The material was peripheral blood, obtained 28 days after the second AZD1222 dose. These TCRs come from an adult who received the AZD1222 COVID-19 vaccine.

In this sample, this clone turned up once. CDR3 protein: CASSLAGVKDTQYF. Written as DNA, the CDR3 is TGTGCCAGCAGCTTAGCGGGGGTTAAAGATACGCAGTATTTT. V gene TRBV7-2 combines with J gene TRBJ2-3; D tentatively reads TRBD1 or TRBD2 (5 bases each). In germline, CDR1 is SGHTA, CDR2 FQGNSA. The V end lost 0 bases, the J end lost 5 bases, and 9 bases lay between the germline ends. The CDR3 consists of 14 residues.

The rearrangement uses TRBV6-4 and TRBJ1-4; TRBD1 agrees at 7 bases. Looked up from germline, CDR1 is MRHNA and CDR2 is SNTAGT. The length of the CDR3 is 15 residues. Trimming cost V 6 bases and J 2 bases; bases outside gene matches: 6. For the CDR3, the DNA is TGTGCCAGCAGAGCCGACAGGGTGACTAATGAAAAACTGTTTTTT. This encodes CASRADRVTNEKLFF.

This chain links TRBV7-2 with TRBJ1-6; 7 bases are a match to TRBD1. The CDR3 extends over 15 amino acids. V was pared by 5 bases and J by 9 bases, with 10 bases of the junction left unmatched. The germline V gene has CDR1 SGHTA and CDR2 FQGNSA. The CDR3 loop reads CASSLGTVGPSPLHF. The CDR3 DNA follows: TGTGCCAGCAGCCTCGGGACAGTTGGGCCTTCACCCCTCCACTTT.

The rearrangement joins TRBV18 to TRBJ1-2, with no clear D. The CDR3 has 14 amino acids. Per germline, CDR1 KGHSH and CDR2 LQKENI. V lost 8 bases to trimming and J lost 8 bases, with 21 bases between them. CDR3 in amino acids: CASTGLSSTGGYTF. The CDR3 DNA is TGTGCCAGCACCGGACTCTCGAGCACGGGCGGCTACACCTTC. Full variable domain (remainder filled in from reference TRBV18 and TRBJ1-2): NAGVMQNPRHLVRRRGQEARLRCSPMKGHSHVYWYRQLPEEGLKFMVYLQKENIIDESGMPKERFSAEFPKEGPSILRIQQVVRGDSAAYFCASTGLSSTGGYTFGSGTRLTVV.

This chain connects TRBV29-1 to TRBJ1-1; D is ambiguous. The V end lost 5 bases, the J end lost 1 base, and 11 bases lay between the germline ends. The germline V gene encodes CDR1 SQVTM and CDR2 ANQGSEA. The CDR3 length is 13 residues. In DNA form, the CDR3 reads TGCAGCGTTTGGTACCGAGGGAACACTGAAGCTTTCTTT. Translating it yields CSVWYRGNTEAFF.

The chain uses TRBV3-1 (or the pseudogene TRBV3-2) and TRBJ2-3; 15 nucleotides agree with TRBD2. J was trimmed by 4 bases and V by 4 bases; bases with no gene match: 6. The CDR3 has 17 residues. CDR1 and CDR2 (germline): LGHDT, YNNKEL (reference sequence). CDR3 DNA sequence: TGTGCCAGCAGCCTACGGGGACTAGCGGGGGGCCCAGATACGCAGTATTTT. It is translated as CASSLRGLAGGPDTQYF.

The V and J genes are TRBV28 and TRBJ1-2, with D unclear. V was clipped by 2 bases and J by 4 bases, with 11 bases between them. Germline V gene lookup returns CDR1 MDHEN and CDR2 SYDVKM. The CDR3 consists of 14 residues. The DNA for the CDR3 is TGTGCCAGCAGTTTACCCGGACGAGGCTATGGCTACACCTTC. Translated: CASSLPGRGYGYTF.

The rearrangement links TRBV6-2 or TRBV6-3 to TRBJ2-7; D is uncertain. The V end lost 6 bases, the J end lost 5 bases, and 8 bases lay between the germline ends. Germline V lookup: CDR1 MNHEY, CDR2 SVGEGT. This CDR3 is 11 amino acids long. Here the CDR3 reads CASSPGHEQYF. CDR3 bases: TGTGCCAGCAGCCCCGGGCACGAGCAGTACTTC.

V is TRBV11-2 and J is TRBJ1-1; tentative D call: TRBD1 (5 bases). V lost 3 bases and J lost 4, with 12 bases in between. The CDR3 has 14 amino acids. From germline, CDR1 is SGHAT and CDR2 FQNNGV. CDR3 sequence: CASSFSGSATEAFF. CDR3 coding DNA: TGTGCCAGCAGCTTCTCAGGGTCGGCCACTGAAGCTTTCTTT. Combining the CDR3 with reference TRBV11-2 and TRBJ1-1 gives the whole variable domain EAGVAQSPRYKIIEKRQSVAFWCNPISGHATLYWYQQILGQGPKLLIQFQNNGVVDDSQLPKDRFSAERLKGVDSTLKIQPAKLEDSAVYLCASSFSGSATEAFFGQGTRLTVV.

This clone was seen a few times. This chain joins TRBV6-2 or TRBV6-3 and TRBJ2-2, with 8 nucleotides matching TRBD1. Trimming took 5 bases from V and 6 from J; bases not matched to a gene: 8. This CDR3 has 15 amino acids. CDR1 and CDR2 from the germline V gene are MNHEY and SVGEGT. The CDR3 DNA follows: TGTGCCAGCAGTCCCGCCCGGACAGGGTCCGGGGAGCTGTTTTTT. This sequence encodes CASSPARTGSGELFF.

V and J are TRBV5-4 and TRBJ2-5, with 9 bases that match TRBD2. Per the germline V gene, CDR1 is SGHNT and CDR2 is YYREEE (reference sequence). Trimming removed 0 bases from V and 2 bases from J; junction bases left unmatched: 2. The CDR3 has 15 amino acids. The CDR3 is CASSLVLAGQETQYF. The CDR3 nucleotides are TGTGCCAGCAGCTTGGTGCTAGCGGGGCAAGAGACCCAGTACTTC.

This clone turned up a few times. V and J are TRBV28 and TRBJ1-2; 8 bases map to TRBD1. Germline loops: CDR1 MDHEN, CDR2 SYDVKM. Germline trimming cut 4 bases from V and 8 bases from J; bases unmatched to any gene: 9. The CDR3 totals 14 residues. The CDR3 here is CASSWAGGGGGYTF. The CDR3 DNA follows: TGTGCCAGCAGTTGGGCAGGGGGCGGCGGAGGCTACACCTTC.

This clone was picked up a small number of times. The chain employs TRBV6-2 or TRBV6-3 and TRBJ2-5, with D possibly being TRBD1 (6 bases). Trimming stripped 4 bases from V and 1 base from J, with 13 bases between. CDR1 and CDR2 from the germline V gene are MNHEY and SVGEGT. The length of the CDR3 is 15 residues. The chain's CDR3 is CASSFLDSLQETQYF. CDR3 sequence (DNA): TGTGCCAGCAGTTTCTTGGACAGCCTCCAAGAGACCCAGTACTTC.

This clone appeared a single time. The chain is built from TRBV7-2 and TRBJ1-2; TRBD1 matches 7 bases. V was pared by 1 base and J by 2 bases, with 4 bases of the junction left unmatched. Germline lookup yields CDR1 SGHTA and CDR2 FQGNSA. The CDR3 contains 15 residues. The CDR3, as DNA: TGTGCCAGCAGCTTAGACGGGACAGCCAACTATGGCTACACCTTC. Translation: CASSLDGTANYGYTF.

The chain uses TRBV5-1 and TRBJ2-7; 8 nucleotides match TRBD1. V was clipped by 2 bases and J by 5 bases; unmatched bases: 6. Germline CDR1 is SGHRS and CDR2 is YFSETQ. There are 14 residues in the CDR3. CDR3 sequence reads: CASSLQGGQNEQYF. The CDR3 region has the DNA TGCGCCAGCAGCTTACAGGGGGGACAAAACGAGCAGTACTTC.

The CDR3 reads CASSQDSTRLAGLDTQYF. The CDR3 coding sequence is TGCGCCAGCAGCCAAGATTCCACCAGACTAGCGGGGTTAGATACGCAGTATTTT. The rearrangement links TRBV4-1 to TRBJ2-3, with 11 bases fitting TRBD2. CDR3 size: 18 residues. Trimming removed 0 bases from V and 5 bases from J; junction bases left unmatched: 10. CDR1 and CDR2 (germline): MGHRA, YSYEKL.

The V gene is TRBV4-3, the J gene TRBJ2-3; no clear D. This CDR3 comprises 14 residues. Trimming stripped 0 bases from V and 6 bases from J, with 10 bases between. The germline V gene has CDR1 LGHNA and CDR2 YSLEER. This CDR3 is CASSQERFVDTQYF. DNA for the CDR3: TGCGCCAGCAGCCAAGAACGTTTCGTGGATACGCAGTATTTT.

The gene calls are TRBV5-1 and TRBJ1-1; the D gene is possibly TRBD1 (6 bases). The CDR3 spans 14 residues. Germline V gene data show CDR1 as SGHRS and CDR2 as YFSETQ. The V end lost 0 bases, the J end lost 8 bases, and 14 bases lay between the germline ends. The CDR3 coding sequence is TGCGCCAGCAGCTTGGCCATAAGGACAGACGAAGCTTTCTTT. Its translation is CASSLAIRTDEAFF.

The chain combines TRBV18 with TRBJ1-5, with D maybe TRBD1 (6 bases). Per germline, CDR1 KGHSH and CDR2 LQKENI. The CDR3 is made up of 15 amino acids. Trimming took off 3 bases at V and 7 bases at J, with 16 bases between the two ends. The DNA for the CDR3 is TGTGCCAGCTCACCGGAGGACAGCCAAGACCAGCCCCAGCATTTT. Residues: CASSPEDSQDQPQHF.

This sequence joins TRBV5-1 and TRBJ1-2, with a possible D match to TRBD1 (5 bases). V shed 4 bases and J shed 4 bases, with 11 bases lying between them. The CDR3 length is 13 residues. Germline values: CDR1 SGHRS, CDR2 YFSETQ. The CDR3 sequence is CASSGGVGYGYTF. The CDR3 region has the DNA TGCGCCAGCAGCGGAGGGGTCGGCTATGGCTACACCTTC.

The rearrangement joins TRBV5-1 to TRBJ1-5; 8 bases line up with TRBD1. The germline V gene has CDR1 SGHRS and CDR2 YFSETQ. The ends lost 3 bases at V and 10 bases at J; junction bases unmatched: 9. The CDR3 spans 14 residues. As DNA, the CDR3 is TGCGCCAGCAGCTCCGGGGACAGGACTTCTCCCCAGCATTTT. It yields the protein CASSSGDRTSPQHF. The complete variable domain, with remaining parts taken from reference TRBV5-1 and TRBJ1-5, reads KAGVTQTPRYLIKTRGQQVTLSCSPISGHRSVSWYQQTPGQGLQFLFEYFSETQRNKGNFPGRFSGRQFSNSRSEMNVSTLELGDSALYLCASSSGDRTSPQHFGDGTRLSIL.

This clone came up once. Other DNA sequences in the same sample also yield this CDR3. V is TRBV24-1 and J is TRBJ2-7, with 9 bases lining up with TRBD1. Germline V CDR1 and CDR2: KGHDR, SFDVKD. V trimming: 3 bases; J trimming: 3 bases; junction bases outside the gene matches: 2. The CDR3 is 14 residues long. CDR3 amino acids: CATSDADRGYEQYF. The CDR3 DNA is TGTGCCACCAGTGATGCGGACAGGGGCTACGAGCAGTACTTC.

In this sample, this clone turned up a few times. This sequence joins TRBV2 and TRBJ2-3; 13 bases line up with TRBD2. The CDR3 sequence is 17 residues long. V lost 5 bases, J lost 0 bases, and 5 bases stayed unmatched. Germline CDR1 and CDR2: SNHLY and FYNNEI. Here the CDR3 reads CASSSGTSGDSTDTQYF. CDR3 DNA sequence: TGTGCCAGCAGTTCCGGGACTAGCGGGGACAGCACAGATACGCAGTATTTT.

V gene TRBV24-1 combines with J gene TRBJ2-3, with TRBD2 matching 15 bases. Trimming cost V 0 bases and J 3 bases; bases outside gene matches: 0. The CDR3 is made up of 17 amino acids. Germline CDR1 KGHDR, CDR2 SFDVKD. CDR3 DNA sequence: TGTGCCACCAGTGATTTGGGACTAGCGGGGGGGACAGATACGCAGTATTTT. This encodes CATSDLGLAGGTDTQYF.

The rearrangement links TRBV7-6 to TRBJ2-1; D gene unclear. The CDR3 has 14 residues. In germline, CDR1 is SGHVS, CDR2 FNYEAQ. V was trimmed by 4 bases and J by 8 bases, leaving 15 bases between them. Here the CDR3 DNA reads TGTGCCAGCAGCTCCCTCGGTGGTGGGGATGAGCAGTTCTTC. It is translated as CASSSLGGGDEQFF.

The rearrangement links TRBV5-4 to TRBJ2-7; 7 positions agree with TRBD2. Germline V lookup: CDR1 SGHNT, CDR2 YYREEE (reference sequence). V gave up 2 bases and J gave up 3 bases; unmatched junction bases: 8. CDR3 size: 15 residues. In DNA form, the CDR3 reads TGTGCCAGCAGCTTCCAGGGAGGGTCCCTCTACGAGCAGTACTTC. This sequence encodes CASSFQGGSLYEQYF.

CDR3: CASSLNRGVSQETQYF. CDR3 DNA sequence: TGTGCCAGCAGCCTGAACAGGGGGGTAAGCCAAGAGACCCAGTACTTC. The chain is built from TRBV11-2 and TRBJ2-5, with 8 nucleotides matching TRBD1. Germline CDR1 SGHAT, CDR2 FQNNGV. With V trimmed by 5 bases and J by 1 base, 9 bases remained unmatched. The CDR3 totals 16 residues.

The table lists this clone with a few counts. The chain links TRBV19 to TRBJ1-1; no reliable D call. This CDR3 has 15 amino acids. CDR1 and CDR2 (germline): LNHDA, SQIVND (reference sequence). The germline V and J ends were trimmed by 1 base and 1 base, with 10 bases remaining between them. The CDR3 DNA reads as TGTGCCAGTAGTATAGGTTCAGTCAGGAACACTGAAGCTTTCTTT. It translates to CASSIGSVRNTEAFF.

The chain has TRBV5-1 and TRBJ2-7; D is perhaps TRBD2 (6 bases). Germline V gene lookup returns CDR1 SGHRS and CDR2 YFSETQ. The CDR3 consists of 14 residues. Trimming stripped 1 base from V and 5 bases from J, with 13 bases between. Here the CDR3 DNA reads TGCGCCAGCAGCTTGCCTGGGGGGACGGACGAGCAGTACTTC. Protein sequence: CASSLPGGTDEQYF.

This rearrangement joins TRBV11-3 to TRBJ2-5; D possibly uses TRBD1 or TRBD2 (6 bases each). This CDR3 contains 15 residues. The germline gives CDR1 SGHNT, CDR2 YENEEA. Trimming pared 1 base from V and 0 bases from J, leaving 9 bases between. Here the CDR3 reads CASSLAGAHQETQYF. CDR3 nucleotide sequence: TGTGCCAGCAGCTTAGCGGGGGCGCACCAAGAGACCCAGTACTTC.

Notes on this clone: This CDR3 is also generated by other DNA sequences in the sample. The chain carries TRBV18 and TRBJ1-2; no reliable D call. From germline, CDR1 is KGHSH and CDR2 LQKENI. The CDR3 contains 12 residues. The V and J ends lost 3 bases and 4 bases respectively, with 6 bases between them. CDR3 region: CASSPDSYGYTF. Here the CDR3 DNA reads TGTGCCAGCTCACCTGACTCCTATGGCTACACCTTC. The variable domain in full, completed from reference TRBV18 and TRBJ1-2, reads NAGVMQNPRHLVRRRGQEARLRCSPMKGHSHVYWYRQLPEEGLKFMVYLQKENIIDESGMPKERFSAEFPKEGPSILRIQQVVRGDSAAYFCASSPDSYGYTFGSGTRLTVV.

The chain joins TRBV4-2 to TRBJ2-3; weak D call: TRBD1 (6 bases). The CDR3 spans 16 residues. The germline V gene encodes CDR1 LGHNA and CDR2 YNFKEQ. The V end lost 2 bases, the J end lost 2 bases, and 14 bases lay between the germline ends. The CDR3 region has the DNA TGTGCCAGCAGCCAAAGAAGGGGGATCGACACAGATACGCAGTATTTT. It specifies CASSQRRGIDTDTQYF.